This T cell receptor beta chain emerged from a study of monozygotic twins with inflammatory bowel disease. Germline V lookup: CDR1 LNHDA, CDR2 SQIVND (reference sequence). The CDR3 covers 17 residues. TCRdb reprocessed the 5' RACE reads and reports one entry per CDR3 protein, with no DNA. The listing records around 450,000 distinct CDR3 sequences. The rearrangement links TRBV19 to TRBJ2-7; with no DNA, the TCRdb D assignment of TRBD1 cannot be verified. Input material: blood. The origin of this receptor is a human donor with ulcerative colitis or Crohn's disease, or a healthy co-twin of an affected twin (not recorded which). The CDR3 loop is CASSIDHAGAQTYEQYF.